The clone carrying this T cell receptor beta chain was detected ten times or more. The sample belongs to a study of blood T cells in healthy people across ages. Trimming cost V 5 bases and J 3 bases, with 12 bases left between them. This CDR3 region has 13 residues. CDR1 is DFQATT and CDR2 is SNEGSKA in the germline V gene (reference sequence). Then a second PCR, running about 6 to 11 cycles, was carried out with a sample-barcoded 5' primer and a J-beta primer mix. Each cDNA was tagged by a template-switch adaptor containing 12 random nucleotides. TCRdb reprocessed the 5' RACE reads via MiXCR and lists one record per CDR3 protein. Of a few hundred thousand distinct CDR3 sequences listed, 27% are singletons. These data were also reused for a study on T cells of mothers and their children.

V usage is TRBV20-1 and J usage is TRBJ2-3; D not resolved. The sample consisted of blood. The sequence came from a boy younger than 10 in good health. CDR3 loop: CSASLEYTDTQYF. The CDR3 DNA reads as TGCAGTGCTTCCTTGGAGTATACAGATACGCAGTATTTT.